This T cell receptor (beta chain) derives from a study of molecular identifiers for immune sequencing clone quantification. TCRdb re-called the PCR reads through MiXCR, storing one row per CDR3 protein. Here the sample spans roughly 40,000 distinct CDR3 sequences, less than 20% being singletons. This CDR3 is 15 amino acids long. The germline gives CDR1 MDHEN, CDR2 SYDVKM. On this clonotype itself: One base away lies a much larger clone, so this may be a sequencing read error.

What was sequenced was naive CD8+ T cells from blood, with Jurkat cell RNA spiked in. Subset described: FACS-sorted CD8+CD4-CCR7+CD45RA+ naive T cells. The receptor's source is a human donor in good health. Some libraries in this study had Jurkat cell RNA spiked in. The chain joins TRBV28 to TRBJ2-3, with 7 bases aligning to TRBD2. The CDR3: CVSNTGGLFTDTQYF. As DNA, the CDR3 is TGTGTCAGCAACACGGGGGGACTCTTCACAGATACGCAGTATTTT.